Presented here are 32 T cell receptor beta chains from one specimen sequenced in a study of T cells in Graves' hyperthyroidism and ophthalmopathy. The TCR beta CDR3 regions underwent amplification using RNA transcripts as the source. RT-PCR in the first round (using the HTBI primer set) targeted the TCR CDR3. TCRdb recomputed calls from the multiplex PCR reads with MiXCR, one row per CDR3 protein. The sample lists about 560,000 distinct CDR3 sequences, roughly a sixth occurring once. Sequencing input: blood. The receptors originated from a woman younger than 30 with Graves' hyperthyroidism.

The chain combines TRBV12-3 or TRBV12-4 with TRBJ2-5, with 11 bases identical to TRBD2. The V and J ends lost 6 bases and 2 bases, in that order; junction bases with no gene match: 2. The CDR3 extends over 14 amino acids. The CDR3 nucleotides read TGTGCCAGCAGGGGACTAGCGGCACAAGAGACCCAGTACTTC. The encoded protein is CASRGLAAQETQYF.

In its sample, this clonotype was seen many times. The chain links TRBV18 to TRBJ1-5; TRBD1 aligns across 7 bases. J was trimmed by 6 bases and V by 1 base; bases with no gene match: 3. The CDR3 consists of 14 residues. Germline CDR1 KGHSH, CDR2 LQKENI. CDR3 protein: CASSPREGAQPQHF. Written as DNA, the CDR3 is TGTGCCAGCTCACCACGCGAGGGGGCTCAGCCCCAGCATTTT. Using reference TRBV18 and TRBJ1-5 for the parts outside the CDR3, the full variable domain is NAGVMQNPRHLVRRRGQEARLRCSPMKGHSHVYWYRQLPEEGLKFMVYLQKENIIDESGMPKERFSAEFPKEGPSILRIQQVVRGDSAAYFCASSPREGAQPQHFGDGTRLSIL.

J is TRBJ2-1 and V is TRBV20-1, with D perhaps assigned TRBD1 or TRBD2 (8 bases each). The germline CDR1 and CDR2 sequences are DFQATT and SNEGSKA (reference sequence). V was pared by 1 base and J by 9 bases, with 22 bases between. This CDR3 region has 16 residues. Here the CDR3 reads CSARGQGAGGGGEQFF. CDR3 coding DNA: TGCAGTGCTAGAGGCCAGGGGGCGGGAGGCGGCGGTGAGCAGTTCTTC.

This clonotype was observed at least ten times. The genes are TRBV12-3 or TRBV12-4 and TRBJ1-2; perhaps TRBD1 as D (5 bases). V was clipped by 2 bases and J by 4 bases, with 11 bases between them. The CDR3 consists of 14 residues. The CDR3 nucleotides read TGTGCCAGCAGTTTAATAGGGGTGGCCTATGGCTACACCTTC. This codes for CASSLIGVAYGYTF.

The chain has TRBV24-1 and TRBJ2-7, with 10 bases matching TRBD2. The trim removed 2 bases at V and 7 bases at J, leaving 10 bases unmatched. Germline CDR1 is KGHDR and CDR2 is SFDVKD. The CDR3 extends over 16 amino acids. The CDR3: CATSDSKRGGRGEQYF. In DNA, the CDR3 is TGTGCCACCAGTGATTCGAAGCGGGGGGGCCGGGGAGAGCAGTACTTC.

This clonotype has only a few counts. This chain connects TRBV12-3 or TRBV12-4 to TRBJ1-6; D not resolved. The CDR3 consists of 17 residues. The germline V and J ends were trimmed by 3 bases and 0 bases, with 12 bases remaining between them. CDR3 protein: CASSLRHLSSYNSPLHF. For the CDR3, the DNA is TGTGCCAGCAGTTTGAGACACCTGAGCTCCTATAATTCACCCCTCCACTTT.

This clonotype appeared a few times. The rearrangement links TRBV28 to TRBJ1-4; D is undetermined. Trimming took off 6 bases at V and 6 bases at J, with 8 bases between the two ends. The germline CDR1 and CDR2 sequences are MDHEN and SYDVKM. The CDR3 has 12 amino acids. This CDR3 reads CASRGWDEKLFF. The CDR3 DNA is TGTGCCAGCAGAGGGTGGGATGAAAAACTGTTTTTT. Together with reference TRBV28 and TRBJ1-4, the CDR3 gives the full variable domain: DVKVTQSSRYLVKRTGEKVFLECVQDMDHENMFWYRQDPGLGLRLIYFSYDVKMKEKGDIPEGYSVSREKKERFSLILESASTNQTSMYLCASRGWDEKLFFGSGTQLSVL.

This clonotype was observed many times. The genes are TRBV10-3 and TRBJ2-3; 8 bases are shared with TRBD2. Germline V gives CDR1 ENHRY, CDR2 SYGVKD. The CDR3 sequence is 16 residues long. The trim removed 0 bases at V and 3 bases at J, leaving 5 bases unmatched. This CDR3 reads CAISESRAGVTDTQYF. The CDR3 coding sequence is TGTGCCATCAGTGAGTCGAGAGCGGGAGTTACAGATACGCAGTATTTT.

The chain joins TRBV12-3 or TRBV12-4 to TRBJ1-6; 7 bases are a match to TRBD1. J was trimmed by 3 bases and V by 1 base; bases with no gene match: 3. There are 16 residues in the CDR3. In nucleotides, the CDR3 is TGTGCCAGCAGTTTAGGAGGGGGCATCTATAATTCACCCCTCCACTTT. Protein product: CASSLGGGIYNSPLHF.

The V call is TRBV2, the J call TRBJ2-1, with 11 bases aligning to TRBD2. Germline CDR1 is SNHLY and CDR2 is FYNNEI. The ends lost 5 bases at V and 5 bases at J; junction bases unmatched: 5. This CDR3 is 15 amino acids long. Here the CDR3 DNA reads TGTGCCAGCAGTTTAGCGGGGGGGACCAACAATGAGCAGTTCTTC. This gives the protein CASSLAGGTNNEQFF.

The chain links TRBV19 to TRBJ2-7, with 13 nucleotides matching TRBD2. Losses at the gene ends were 4 bases for V and 0 bases for J; bases not matched to a gene: 6. There are 17 residues in the CDR3. Germline V lookup: CDR1 LNHDA, CDR2 SQIVND (reference sequence). DNA for the CDR3: TGTGCCAGTAGTACCGGGACTAGCGGGATAAGCTCCTACGAGCAGTACTTC. Its protein product is CASSTGTSGISSYEQYF.

This clonotype was detected many times. This chain joins TRBV7-9 and TRBJ1-1, with no clear D. Germline V gives CDR1 SEHNR, CDR2 FQNEAQ (reference sequence). The CDR3 runs to 12 residues. The germline V and J ends were trimmed by 1 base and 6 bases, with 6 bases remaining between them. DNA for the CDR3: TGTGCCAGCAGCTTAGTAGGTGCTGAAGCTTTCTTT. Protein sequence: CASSLVGAEAFF.

This clonotype was seen at least ten times. The rearrangement joins TRBV28 to TRBJ2-7; 8 bases map to TRBD1. There are 15 residues in the CDR3. J gave up 2 bases and V 2 bases, and 5 bases lay outside the gene matches. Germline V gives CDR1 MDHEN, CDR2 SYDVKM. The CDR3 DNA reads as TGTGCCAGCAGTTTAGGACAGGGTGATCCCTACGAGCAGTACTTC. Translating it yields CASSLGQGDPYEQYF.

This clonotype was picked up many times. The CDR3 reads CASSLVVGVHYGYTF. DNA for the CDR3: TGTGCCAGCAGTTTAGTTGTCGGGGTCCACTATGGCTACACCTTC. The chain recombines TRBV12-3 or TRBV12-4 with TRBJ1-2; no clear D gene. Trimming took 1 base from V and 3 from J, leaving 12 bases between them. The CDR3 is made up of 15 amino acids.

The chain carries TRBV27 and TRBJ2-3; possible D gene TRBD1, 6 bases. V lost 6 bases and J 2 bases, leaving 12 bases between the germline ends. Germline V gene data show CDR1 as MNHEY and CDR2 as SMNVEV (reference sequence). This CDR3 region has 14 residues. The CDR3 here is CASSHRAFTDTQYF. In DNA, the CDR3 is TGTGCCAGCAGCCACAGGGCCTTCACAGATACGCAGTATTTT.

This clonotype was found a few times. This chain connects TRBV28 to TRBJ2-5, with D unclear. V was pared by 7 bases and J by 3 bases, with 9 bases between. The CDR3 sequence is 12 residues long. Germline loops: CDR1 MDHEN, CDR2 SYDVKM. The CDR3 sequence is CASTGVKETQYF. Here the CDR3 DNA reads TGTGCCAGCACTGGGGTTAAAGAGACCCAGTACTTC.

This clonotype was counted a few times. A much larger clone differs by one base, so this may be a read error. The chain combines TRBV20-1 with TRBJ2-1; D tentatively reads TRBD1 or TRBD2 (5 bases each). The germline V gene encodes CDR1 DFQATT and CDR2 SNEGSKA (reference sequence). The CDR3 consists of 13 residues. Deletions cut 4 bases from V and 9 bases from J, with 16 bases between. CDR3 protein: CSAMGRRTGEQFF. CDR3 DNA sequence: TGCAGTGCTATGGGACGGCGAACTGGTGAGCAGTTCTTC.

The table lists this clonotype with a few counts. This sequence joins TRBV7-9 and TRBJ2-1, with D uncertain. CDR1 and CDR2 (germline): SEHNR, FQNEAQ (reference sequence). The CDR3 covers 17 residues. V shed 0 bases and J shed 2 bases, with 14 bases lying between them. The CDR3 spells CASSLAMGLPAYNEQFF. The CDR3 nucleotides are TGTGCCAGCAGCTTAGCGATGGGCCTCCCCGCCTACAATGAGCAGTTCTTC.

This clonotype was picked up many times. The chain couples TRBV20-1 to TRBJ2-1; 10 bases are shared with TRBD1. V was clipped by 1 base and J by 2 bases; unmatched bases: 8. The CDR3 contains 17 residues. CDR1 and CDR2 (germline): DFQATT, SNEGSKA (reference sequence). The CDR3 coding sequence is TGCAGTGCTAGAGGACAGGGGGCGAGGGATACCTACAATGAGCAGTTCTTC. Translated: CSARGQGARDTYNEQFF.

Ten or more counts support this clonotype. This chain uses TRBV7-8 with TRBJ2-3; 10 bases are shared with TRBD2. CDR1 is SGHVS, CDR2 FQNEAQ, per germline. This CDR3 is built from 15 residues. The J segment lost 4 bases and the V segment lost 2 bases, leaving 3 bases of the junction unmatched. The CDR3 bases are TGTGCCAGCAGCTTACTAGCGGGAGACCCAGATACGCAGTATTTT. Its protein is CASSLLAGDPDTQYF.

This clonotype was seen more than once but under ten times. J is TRBJ2-7 and V is TRBV18, with 10 bases that match TRBD2. The germline V gene has CDR1 KGHSH and CDR2 LQKENI. Losses at the gene ends were 3 bases for V and 3 bases for J; bases not matched to a gene: 5. The CDR3 has 15 residues. CDR3 region: CASSPKAGGIYEQYF. In DNA, the CDR3 is TGTGCCAGCTCACCGAAAGCGGGAGGGATCTACGAGCAGTACTTC.

This chain joins TRBV29-1 and TRBJ1-1, with 7 nucleotides matching TRBD1. The length of the CDR3 is 14 residues. Unmatched junction bases numbered 7, after V lost 5 bases and J lost 1 base. The germline V gene has CDR1 SQVTM and CDR2 ANQGSEA. CDR3: CSVLRQGSNTEAFF. DNA for the CDR3: TGCAGCGTTCTCCGACAGGGATCGAACACTGAAGCTTTCTTT. Supplemented by reference TRBV29-1 and TRBJ1-1, the full variable domain reads SAVISQKPSRDICQRGTSLTIQCQVDSQVTMMFWYRQQPGQSLTLIATANQGSEATYESGFVIDKFPISRPNLTFSTLTVSNMSPEDSSIYLCSVLRQGSNTEAFFGQGTRLTVV.

The rearrangement joins TRBV4-1 to TRBJ2-7; 10 nucleotides line up with TRBD1. V lost 3 bases to trimming and J lost 3 bases; unmatched junction nucleotides: 8. In germline, CDR1 is MGHRA, CDR2 YSYEKL. The CDR3 is 16 amino acids. The DNA of the CDR3 is TGCGCCAGCAGCCATCTTTCGGGACAGGGGTACTACGAGCAGTACTTC. Protein: CASSHLSGQGYYEQYF.

This clonotype appeared many times. The CDR3 nucleotides are TGTGCCAGCAGTCAGGACAGGGCGGGGAACACTGAAGCTTTCTTT. It translates to CASSQDRAGNTEAFF. The chain is built from TRBV6-1 and TRBJ1-1, with TRBD1 matching 8 bases. Germline V gene lookup returns CDR1 MNHNS and CDR2 SASEGT. The CDR3 spans 15 residues. V lost 5 bases to trimming and J lost 1 base; unmatched junction nucleotides: 6.

This clonotype appeared many times. The rearrangement joins TRBV2 to TRBJ1-2, with 9 bases identical to TRBD1. The CDR3 has 12 amino acids. J gave up 7 bases and V 9 bases, and 6 bases lay outside the gene matches. Per the germline V gene, CDR1 is SNHLY and CDR2 is FYNNEI. In DNA form, the CDR3 reads TGTGCCAGTTGGGACAGGGCGGGTGGCTACACCTTC. This codes for CASWDRAGGYTF.

In its sample, this clonotype was seen many times. The V gene is TRBV11-2, the J gene TRBJ2-7; D is perhaps TRBD1 or TRBD2 (5 bases each). Per germline, CDR1 SGHAT and CDR2 FQNNGV. The CDR3 is made up of 15 amino acids. V lost 6 bases to trimming and J lost 1 base, with 16 bases between them. The CDR3 bases are TGTGCCAGCAGAACACCGGGACGCGAGTCCTACGAGCAGTACTTC. It specifies CASRTPGRESYEQYF.

This clonotype appeared many times. The chain has TRBV18 and TRBJ2-1, with TRBD1 identical over 10 bases. V dropped 1 base and J dropped 6; count of bases not matched to a gene: 3. The CDR3 length is 15 residues. The germline V gene encodes CDR1 KGHSH and CDR2 LQKENI. The CDR3 DNA reads TGTGCCAGCTCACCACGACAGGGGGCGGTCAATGAGCAGTTCTTC. This sequence encodes CASSPRQGAVNEQFF.

This clonotype was seen a few times. The chain combines TRBV24-1 with TRBJ2-1; TRBD2 matches 8 bases. Germline V lookup: CDR1 KGHDR, CDR2 SFDVKD. This CDR3 is 16 amino acids long. Unmatched junction bases numbered 6, after V lost 5 bases and J lost 1 base. Here the CDR3 DNA reads TGTGCCACCAGTGCCTCCCGGGGGGGTTCCTACAATGAGCAGTTCTTC. This codes for CATSASRGGSYNEQFF.

The chain couples TRBV3-1 to TRBJ2-1; weak D call: TRBD2 (6 bases). CDR1 LGHDT and CDR2 YNNKEL come from the germline V gene (reference sequence). Trimming took 3 bases from V and 4 from J, leaving 19 bases between them. This CDR3 has 17 residues. The CDR3 region is CASSHPTRVGGYNEQFF. As DNA, the CDR3 is TGTGCCAGCAGCCACCCCACCAGGGTAGGAGGGTACAATGAGCAGTTCTTC.

In this sample, this clonotype turned up once. The V gene is TRBV6-4, the J gene TRBJ2-3; 13 bases align to TRBD2. V dropped 4 bases and J dropped 5; count of bases not matched to a gene: 3. The CDR3 loop spans 15 amino acids. The germline V gene has CDR1 MRHNA and CDR2 SNTAGT. CDR3 residues: CASSGLAGGLDTQYF. The DNA of the CDR3 is TGTGCCAGCAGTGGACTAGCGGGGGGCCTAGATACGCAGTATTTT.

V and J are TRBV29-1 and TRBJ2-5; D is perhaps TRBD1 (6 bases). From germline, CDR1 is SQVTM and CDR2 ANQGSEA. The CDR3 covers 12 residues. Trimming took 6 bases from V and 5 from J, leaving 13 bases between them. This chain's CDR3 is CSVLGTRETQYF. The CDR3 bases are TGCAGCGTCCTCGGGACAAGGGAGACCCAGTACTTC. Full variable domain (remainder filled in from reference TRBV29-1 and TRBJ2-5): SAVISQKPSRDICQRGTSLTIQCQVDSQVTMMFWYRQQPGQSLTLIATANQGSEATYESGFVIDKFPISRPNLTFSTLTVSNMSPEDSSIYLCSVLGTRETQYFGPGTRLLVL.

This clonotype has at least ten counts. The V call is TRBV20-1, the J call TRBJ2-5; D perhaps matches TRBD1 (5 bases). V lost 0 bases to trimming and J lost 0 bases, with 11 bases between them. Germline V gene sequence: CDR1 DFQATT, CDR2 SNEGSKA (reference sequence). The CDR3 loop spans 15 amino acids. DNA for the CDR3: TGCAGTGCTAGAGATGGAGCAGGGAACCAAGAGACCCAGTACTTC. Its protein product is CSARDGAGNQETQYF.